This TCR beta chain appears in the sequencing data of a study of early T cells in non-severe SARS-CoV-2 infection. On the study more broadly: The chains were unpaired, and the sequenced material was bulk RNA from unsorted whole blood.

The V and J ends lost 8 bases and 1 base, in that order; junction bases with no gene match: 4. CDR1 and CDR2 from the germline V gene are WNHNN and SYGVQD (reference sequence). This CDR3 contains 13 residues. The study, taken as a whole, reports: Using VDJdb, the matching emphasized anti-spike CD8 responses while missing private and CD4 specificities.

As concerns this clonotype: Its specificity is not known.

The library protocol tagged individual cDNA molecules with unique molecular identifiers. TCRdb re-analysed the 5' RACE reads in MiXCR, keeping a single row per CDR3 protein. The sample includes 30,000 to 35,000 distinct CDR3 sequences, around 4.6% of them seen just once. The specimen sequenced was whole blood. J is TRBJ1-1 and V is TRBV10-1; TRBD1 agrees at 7 bases. The source is an adult who was a healthcare worker with PCR-confirmed SARS-CoV-2 infection or an uninfected control (not recorded which). The CDR3 nucleotides are TGCGCCAGCCGACAGGGCGGGAACACTGAAGCTTTCTTT. This encodes CASRQGGNTEAFF.